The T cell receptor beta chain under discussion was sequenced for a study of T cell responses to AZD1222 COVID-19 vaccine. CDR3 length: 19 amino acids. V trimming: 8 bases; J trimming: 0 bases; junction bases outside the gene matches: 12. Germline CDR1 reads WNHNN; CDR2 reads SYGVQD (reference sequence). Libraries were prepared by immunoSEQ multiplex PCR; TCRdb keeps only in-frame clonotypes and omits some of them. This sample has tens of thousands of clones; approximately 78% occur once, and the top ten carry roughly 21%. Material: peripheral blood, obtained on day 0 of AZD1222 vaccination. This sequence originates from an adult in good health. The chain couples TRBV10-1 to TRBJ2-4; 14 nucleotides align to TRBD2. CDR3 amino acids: CASLRLAGGPEIAKNIQYF. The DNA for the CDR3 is TGCGCCAGCCTTAGACTAGCGGGAGGGCCGGAGATAGCCAAAAACATTCAGTACTTC.